This T cell receptor (beta chain) derives from a study of identical twins. From the 5' RACE reads, TCRdb called clonotypes with MiXCR, one entry per CDR3 protein. The sample holds 470,000 or so distinct CDR3 sequences, around 24% seen once. From germline, CDR1 is LGHNA and CDR2 YSLEER. V trimming: 1 base; J trimming: 5 bases; junction bases outside the gene matches: 5. The CDR3 contains 17 residues. This clonotype was counted only a few times. These sequences were also reported in another study, on T cells expressing NK-cell markers. From that report: These clonotypes additionally ranked first within the CD3+CD56-NKG2C+ fraction of a handful of donors.

The sample was CD4+ T cells sorted from blood. The gene calls are TRBV4-3 and TRBJ2-3; 14 bases align to TRBD2. This TCR was sampled from a woman under 30 in good health. The CDR3 here is CASSQARLAGGQDTQYF. CDR3 nucleotides: TGCGCCAGCAGCCAAGCCAGACTAGCGGGAGGGCAAGATACGCAGTATTTT.